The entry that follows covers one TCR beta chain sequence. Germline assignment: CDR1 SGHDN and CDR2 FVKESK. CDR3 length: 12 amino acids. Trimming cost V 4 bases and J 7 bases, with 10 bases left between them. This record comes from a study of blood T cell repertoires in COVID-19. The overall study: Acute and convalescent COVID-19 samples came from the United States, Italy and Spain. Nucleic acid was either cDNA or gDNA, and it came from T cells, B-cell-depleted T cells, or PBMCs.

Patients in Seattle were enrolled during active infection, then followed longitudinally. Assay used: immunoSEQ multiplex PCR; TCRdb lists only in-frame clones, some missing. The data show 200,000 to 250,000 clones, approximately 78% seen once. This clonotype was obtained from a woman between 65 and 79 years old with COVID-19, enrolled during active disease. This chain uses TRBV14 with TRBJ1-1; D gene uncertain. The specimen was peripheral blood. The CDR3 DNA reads TGTGCCAGCAGCCCTACGTATGGTGAAGCTTTCTTT. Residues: CASSPTYGEAFF.